The clone carrying this T cell receptor (beta chain) was seen only a few times. Antigen: not known. These data are taken from a study of CD8 T cells in ankylosing spondylitis. The CDR3 covers 18 residues. Germline CDR1 ENHRY, CDR2 SYGVKD. Losses at the gene ends were 0 bases for V and 2 bases for J; bases not matched to a gene: 10. It was by quantitative 5'-RACE with molecular barcodes that TCR beta libraries were made. TCRdb recomputed calls from the 5' RACE reads with MiXCR, one row per CDR3 protein. The data hold around 430,000 distinct CDR3 sequences, with 15% to 20% observed a single time. Overall study results and limits: Characteristic of ankylosing spondylitis blood, it appeared, was a TCR beta motif comprising several highly homologous variants. Existing reports had already noted some motif variants in reactive arthritis synovial fluid and blood. Peripheral blood samples showed relatively rare disease-linked clones, and these clones were CD8+. Clones linked to disease were reported to show significant enrichment in matched ankylosing spondylitis synovial fluid.

The J gene is TRBJ2-1, the V gene TRBV10-3; TRBD2 aligns across 7 bases. The origin of this receptor is a male donor with ankylosing spondylitis. The specimen was blood, either unsorted or a sorted T cell fraction (not recorded which). CDR3 coding DNA: TGTGCCATCAGTGAGTCGGGTATTAGCGGGCCCACCTACAATGAGCAGTTCTTC. This codes for CAISESGISGPTYNEQFF.